This TCR beta chain was found in a study of shared clonotypes between healthy human individuals. This CDR3 region has 17 residues. Between the trimmed V and J ends, which lost 7 bases and 0 bases, there was a span of 21 bases. Germline V gene sequence: CDR1 LNHDA, CDR2 SQIVND (reference sequence). CD45RO-negative cells were positively selected for CCR7, leaving out terminally differentiated effector memory CD45RA+ cells. Profiling relied on immunoSEQ multiplex PCR, and the TCRdb table lists in-frame clones only, not all of them. This table holds around 2,000,000 clones, approximately 94% found once. The TCR sequence derives from a man between 18 and 35 years old in good health. Some clones in this sample may be carry-over from other donors' samples. Material for sequencing was naive CD8+ T cells from PBMCs. J is TRBJ1-1 and V is TRBV19; the D is unclear. The CDR3 sequence is CASTLGRTWSLNTEAFF. The CDR3 nucleotides are TGTGCCAGTACCCTTGGGAGGACGTGGTCCTTGAACACTGAAGCTTTCTTT.